This T cell receptor (beta chain) was recovered during a study of cytomegalovirus exposure and HLA in healthy donors. This CDR3 is 15 amino acids long. Germline V gene sequence: CDR1 LGHNA, CDR2 YSLEER. V trimming: 1 base; J trimming: 2 bases; junction bases outside the gene matches: 2. Researchers ran the PCR with 60 Vbeta and 13 Jbeta primers. Sequenced by immunoSEQ multiplex PCR; TCRdb stores in-frame clones only, minus some. The top ten hold 3% to 4.5% of the sample, which has about 160,000 clones, approximately 77% seen once. The sequenced material came from PBMCs. V and J are TRBV4-3 and TRBJ1-5; TRBD1 aligns across 7 bases. This TCR was recovered from a man aged 30 to 45 in good health and CMV-seropositive. The CDR3 loop reads CASSQGGQGNQPQHF. DNA of the CDR3: TGCGCCAGCAGCCAAGGAGGACAGGGCAATCAGCCCCAGCATTTT.